One and the same sample provided the 10 T cell receptor beta chains below, sequenced in a study of shared clonotypes between healthy human individuals. Data came from immunoSEQ multiplex PCR; TCRdb stores just in-frame clones and leaves some out. The sample records millions of clones, 85% to 95% being singletons. Sample: naive CD4+ T cells from PBMCs. As to subset: CD45RA+ positively selected. The receptors originated from a man between 18 and 29 years old in good health. Some clones in this sample may be carry-over from other donors' samples.

This sequence joins TRBV29-1 and TRBJ1-2, with no clear D. Germline V gene sequence: CDR1 SQVTM, CDR2 ANQGSEA. V was shortened by 1 base and J by 4 bases, with 10 bases between the two germline ends. This CDR3 contains 13 residues. CDR3 amino acids: CSVEGRDFYGYTF. The CDR3 DNA reads TGCAGCGTTGAAGGGAGAGATTTCTATGGCTACACCTTC.

CDR3 DNA: TGTGCCAGCAGCTCACCACGGACAGCCCGCTATGGCTACACCTTC. Translation: CASSSPRTARYGYTF. The chain is built from TRBV28 and TRBJ1-2, with a possible D match to TRBD1 (6 bases). The V and J ends lost 6 bases and 4 bases respectively, with 18 bases between them. From germline, CDR1 is MDHEN and CDR2 SYDVKM. CDR3 length: 15 residues.

With respect to this clone: The same CDR3 also results from other DNA sequences found in this sample. The chain has TRBV5-1 and TRBJ2-7, with a possible D match to TRBD1 (5 bases). The CDR3 runs to 12 residues. Germline values: CDR1 SGHRS, CDR2 YFSETQ. Trimming stripped 0 bases from V and 5 bases from J, with 6 bases between. The DNA for the CDR3 is TGCGCCAGCAGCTTGGAGGGGAACGAGCAGTACTTC. It translates to CASSLEGNEQYF.

V is TRBV11-2 and J is TRBJ2-1; D could derive from TRBD1 or TRBD2 (5 bases each). Trimming took off 5 bases at V and 2 bases at J, with 16 bases between the two ends. Per the germline V gene, CDR1 is SGHAT and CDR2 is FQNNGV. The CDR3 is 16 amino acids. The CDR3 nucleotides are TGTGCCAGCAGCCCAGGGAGAGACCAAACCTACAATGAGCAGTTCTTC. Residues: CASSPGRDQTYNEQFF.

This rearrangement joins TRBV15 to TRBJ1-4, with TRBD1 identical over 8 bases. CDR1 and CDR2 from the germline V gene are LNHNV and YYDKDF (reference sequence). The V segment lost 3 bases and the J segment 7 bases; nucleotides outside the gene matches: 7. The CDR3 spans 15 residues. The CDR3 loop reads CATSRVTGGGEKLFF. CDR3 bases: TGTGCCACCAGCAGGGTTACAGGGGGAGGTGAAAAACTGTTTTTT.

The chain combines TRBV19 with TRBJ2-3; TRBD2 agrees at 9 bases. J gave up 4 bases and V 3 bases, and 11 bases lay outside the gene matches. Germline-derived CDR1 and CDR2 are LNHDA and SQIVND (reference sequence). There are 17 residues in the CDR3. The CDR3 coding sequence is TGTGCCAGTAGTATGGGTAGTAGCGGGAGATACGCAGATACGCAGTATTTT. Residues: CASSMGSSGRYADTQYF.

This rearrangement joins TRBV5-1 to TRBJ2-2, with 8 bases identical to TRBD2. Unmatched junction bases numbered 6, after V lost 3 bases and J lost 8 bases. Germline lookup yields CDR1 SGHRS and CDR2 YFSETQ. The CDR3 contains 14 residues. The DNA of the CDR3 is TGCGCCAGCAGCTCTGGACTAGCTGCGGGGGAGCTGTTTTTT. As protein: CASSSGLAAGELFF.

The V call is TRBV9, the J call TRBJ2-2; D remains unclear. The ends were cut back, 3 bases at V and 0 bases at J, with 6 bases in the middle. The V gene's germline CDR1 is SGDLS and CDR2 YYNGEE. This CDR3 has 14 residues. The CDR3 nucleotides read TGTGCCAGCAGCGGGGGAACGAACACCGGGGAGCTGTTTTTT. It encodes CASSGGTNTGELFF.

The chain is built from TRBV19 and TRBJ2-3; 9 nucleotides agree with TRBD1. The CDR3 consists of 15 residues. Germline CDR1 is LNHDA and CDR2 is SQIVND (reference sequence). Trimming cost V 4 bases and J 8 bases; bases outside gene matches: 10. The CDR3 protein is CASSKIRDRAVTQYF. CDR3 nucleotides: TGTGCCAGTAGTAAGATCCGGGACAGGGCGGTTACGCAGTATTTT.

This chain connects TRBV19 to TRBJ2-1, with 12 bases identical to TRBD2. CDR3 size: 15 residues. Germline trimming cut 5 bases from V and 6 bases from J; bases unmatched to any gene: 5. Germline V gene data show CDR1 as LNHDA and CDR2 as SQIVND (reference sequence). The CDR3: CASSLRTSGVNEQFF. DNA of the CDR3: TGTGCCAGTAGTCTTAGGACTAGCGGGGTCAATGAGCAGTTCTTC.